These T cell receptor beta chains were read from a single sample in a study of technical replicates of blood from a few donors. Using immunoSEQ multiplex PCR, the repertoire was profiled, and TCRdb retains in-frame clones only, with some absent. The table records tens of thousands of clones, 75% to 90% of them present only once. The sequenced sample consisted of PBMCs. The receptors derive from a human donor in good health. Some clones in this sample may be carry-over from other donors' samples. Each CDR3 is given with its conserved first and last residue. D genes are given only for firm matches. Size is stated for part of the rows, as once, few or many counts, or as a class when the clone is expanded.

v_call	clone_size	j_call	d_call	cdr3_aa	cdr3_nt
TRBV4-1	.	TRBJ2-7	.	CASSSRGAAEQYF	TGCGCCAGCAGTTCCCGGGGGGCGGCCGAGCAGTACTTC
TRBV5-8	.	TRBJ2-6	.	CASSSSGWHSGANVLTF	TGTGCCAGCAGCTCCTCGGGGTGGCACTCTGGGGCCAACGTCCTGACTTTC
TRBV4-3	.	TRBJ1-3	.	CASSQEFHGSSGNTIYF	TGCGCCAGCAGCCAAGAATTTCATGGTAGCTCTGGAAACACCATATATTTT
TRBV11-1	.	TRBJ2-7	TRBD2	CASSLVSGSPYEQYF	TGTGCCAGCAGCTTAGTAAGCGGGAGCCCCTACGAGCAGTACTTC
TRBV10-3	.	TRBJ1-5	.	CAISESGTKNQPQHF	TGTGCCATCAGTGAGTCGGGCACCAAGAATCAGCCCCAGCATTTT
TRBV7-9	few	TRBJ1-2	TRBD1	CASSLRQGINYGYTF	TGTGCCAGCAGTTTACGACAGGGGATCAACTATGGCTACACCTTC
TRBV6-1	.	TRBJ1-4	.	CASSEGQVNEKLFF	TGTGCCAGCAGTGAAGGACAGGTTAATGAAAAACTGTTTTTT
TRBV4-2	.	TRBJ1-2	.	CASSQDGGVVFYGYTF	TGTGCCAGCAGCCAAGACGGGGGGGTGGTATTCTATGGCTACACCTTC
TRBV7-8	.	TRBJ1-5	.	CASSSRLLNQPQHF	TGTGCCAGCAGCTCCCGACTGCTCAATCAGCCCCAGCATTTT
TRBV9	.	TRBJ2-6	TRBD1	CASSDPPGQGASGANVLTF	TGTGCCAGCAGCGATCCCCCGGGACAGGGGGCATCTGGGGCCAACGTCCTGACTTTC
TRBV6-6	.	TRBJ1-5	TRBD1	CASSYEDRGQPQHF	TGTGCCAGCAGTTACGAGGACAGGGGGCAGCCCCAGCATTTT
TRBV10-3	.	TRBJ1-5	.	CAIKGAQGPQHF	TGTGCCATCAAAGGAGCCCAGGGGCCCCAGCATTTT
TRBV18	.	TRBJ2-6	.	CASSPEGGSSGANVLTF	TGTGCCAGCTCACCAGAGGGTGGGTCGTCGGGGGCCAACGTCCTGACTTTC
TRBV4-1	few	TRBJ1-1	.	CASGFIGTEAFF	TGCGCCAGCGGCTTTATTGGCACTGAAGCTTTCTTT
TRBV19	few	TRBJ2-3	TRBD1	CASSGQGLTDTQYF	TGTGCCAGTAGTGGACAGGGCTTGACAGATACGCAGTATTTT
TRBV13	.	TRBJ1-2	.	CASSLGGGGEANYGYTF	TGTGCCAGCAGCTTAGGAGGAGGTGGAGAAGCTAACTATGGCTACACCTTC
TRBV20-1	.	TRBJ2-1	.	CSATNFYEQFF	TGCAGTGCTACTAATTTCTATGAGCAGTTCTTC
TRBV2	.	TRBJ2-2	TRBD1	CASSEMGGQGDTGELFF	TGTGCCAGCAGCGAAATGGGGGGACAGGGGGACACCGGGGAGCTGTTTTTT
TRBV7-2	few	TRBJ2-7	.	CASSLMQGSSYEQYF	TGTGCCAGCAGCTTAATGCAGGGAAGCTCCTACGAGCAGTACTTC
TRBV5-4	once	TRBJ2-5	TRBD2	CASSLDPSGRAGETQYF	TGTGCCAGCAGCTTGGACCCTAGCGGGAGGGCCGGGGAGACCCAGTACTTC
TRBV27	.	TRBJ2-7	TRBD1	CASRMTGVGYEQYF	TGTGCCAGCAGAATGACAGGGGTTGGATACGAGCAGTACTTC
TRBV4-1	.	TRBJ1-3	.	CASSHIDMGSGNTIYF	TGCGCCAGCAGCCACATAGACATGGGCTCTGGAAACACCATATATTTT
TRBV11-3	.	TRBJ2-7	.	CASSLPPARTPTYEQYF	TGTGCCAGCAGCTTACCCCCCGCGAGGACACCCACCTACGAGCAGTACTTC